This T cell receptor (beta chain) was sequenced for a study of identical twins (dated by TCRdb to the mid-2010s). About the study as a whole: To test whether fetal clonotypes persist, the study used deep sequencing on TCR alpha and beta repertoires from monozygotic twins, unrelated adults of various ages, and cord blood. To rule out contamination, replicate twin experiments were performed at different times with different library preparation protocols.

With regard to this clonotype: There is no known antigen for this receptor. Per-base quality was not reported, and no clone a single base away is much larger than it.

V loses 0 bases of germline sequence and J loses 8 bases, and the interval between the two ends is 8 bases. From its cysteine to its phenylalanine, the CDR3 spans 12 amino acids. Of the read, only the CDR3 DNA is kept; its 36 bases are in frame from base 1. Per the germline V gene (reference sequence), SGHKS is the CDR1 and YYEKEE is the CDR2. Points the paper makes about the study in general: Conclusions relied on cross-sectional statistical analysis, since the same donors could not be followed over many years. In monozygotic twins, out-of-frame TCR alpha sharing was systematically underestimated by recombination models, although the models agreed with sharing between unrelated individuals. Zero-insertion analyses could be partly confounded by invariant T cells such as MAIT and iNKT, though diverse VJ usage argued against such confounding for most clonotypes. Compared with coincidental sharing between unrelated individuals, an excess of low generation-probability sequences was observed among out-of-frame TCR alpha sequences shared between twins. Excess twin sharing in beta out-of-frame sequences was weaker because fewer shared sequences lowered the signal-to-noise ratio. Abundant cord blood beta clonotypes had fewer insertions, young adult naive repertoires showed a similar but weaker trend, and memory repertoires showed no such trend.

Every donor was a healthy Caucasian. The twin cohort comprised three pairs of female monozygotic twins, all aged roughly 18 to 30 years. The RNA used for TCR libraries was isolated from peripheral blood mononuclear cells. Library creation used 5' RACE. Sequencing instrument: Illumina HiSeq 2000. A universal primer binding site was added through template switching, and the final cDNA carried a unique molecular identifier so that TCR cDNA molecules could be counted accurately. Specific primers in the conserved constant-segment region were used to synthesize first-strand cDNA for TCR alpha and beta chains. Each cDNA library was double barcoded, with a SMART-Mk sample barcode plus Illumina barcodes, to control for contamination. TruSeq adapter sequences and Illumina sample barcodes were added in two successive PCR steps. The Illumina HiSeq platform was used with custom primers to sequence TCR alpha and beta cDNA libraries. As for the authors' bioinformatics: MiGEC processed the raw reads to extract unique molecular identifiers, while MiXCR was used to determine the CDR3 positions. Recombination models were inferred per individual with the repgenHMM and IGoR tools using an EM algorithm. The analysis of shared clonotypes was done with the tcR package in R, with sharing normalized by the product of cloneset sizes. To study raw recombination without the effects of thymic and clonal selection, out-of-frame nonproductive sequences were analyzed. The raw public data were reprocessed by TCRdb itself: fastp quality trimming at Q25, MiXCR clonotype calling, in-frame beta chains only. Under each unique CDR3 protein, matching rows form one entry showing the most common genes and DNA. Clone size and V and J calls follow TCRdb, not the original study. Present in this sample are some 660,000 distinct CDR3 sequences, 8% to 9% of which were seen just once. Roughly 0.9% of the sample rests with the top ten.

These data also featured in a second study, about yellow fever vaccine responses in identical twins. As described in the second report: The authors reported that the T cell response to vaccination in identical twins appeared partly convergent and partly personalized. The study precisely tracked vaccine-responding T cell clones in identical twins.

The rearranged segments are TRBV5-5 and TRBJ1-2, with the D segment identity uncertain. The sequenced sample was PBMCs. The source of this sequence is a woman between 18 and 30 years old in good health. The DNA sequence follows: TGTGCCAGCAGCTTGGTCGCGGCGGGCTACACCTTC. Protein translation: CASSLVAAGYTF.